This entry is about one T cell receptor beta chain. Cohort 3 donors counted as recovered after two negative PCRs, clearance, or resolved symptoms. This CDR3 has 14 residues. The V gene lost 0 bases and the J gene lost 0 bases, with 3 bases spanning the gap. In germline, CDR1 is SGHTA, CDR2 FQGNSA. This entry belongs to a study of blood T cell repertoires in COVID-19. Study-wide context: Samples of COVID-19 (acute and convalescent) were obtained from the United States, Italy and Spain.

Assay: immunoSEQ multiplex PCR; the TCRdb copy retains only in-frame clones and omits some. The sample yields fewer than 200,000 clones, over 80% seen once. This sequence originates from a woman aged 45-59 years who had recovered from COVID-19. The chain joins TRBV7-2 to TRBJ1-3; D is unresolved. Material for sequencing was PBMCs or T cells enriched from blood (not recorded which). The CDR3 protein is CASSLASSGNTIYF. The CDR3 DNA reads as TGTGCCAGCAGCTTAGCGAGCTCTGGAAACACCATATATTTT.